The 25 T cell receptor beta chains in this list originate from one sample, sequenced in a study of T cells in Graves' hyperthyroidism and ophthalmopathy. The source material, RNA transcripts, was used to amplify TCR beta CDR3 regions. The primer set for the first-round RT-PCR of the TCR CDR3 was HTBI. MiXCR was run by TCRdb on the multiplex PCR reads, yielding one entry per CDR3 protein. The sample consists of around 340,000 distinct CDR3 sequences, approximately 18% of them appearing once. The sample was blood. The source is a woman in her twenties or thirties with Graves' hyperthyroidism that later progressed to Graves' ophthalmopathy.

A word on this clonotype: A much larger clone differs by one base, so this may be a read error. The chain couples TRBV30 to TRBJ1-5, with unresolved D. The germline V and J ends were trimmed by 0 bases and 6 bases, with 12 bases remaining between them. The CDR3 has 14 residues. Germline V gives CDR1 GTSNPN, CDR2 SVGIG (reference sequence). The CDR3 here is CAWSVFFDSQPQHF. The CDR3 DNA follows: TGTGCCTGGAGTGTATTTTTTGATAGTCAGCCCCAGCATTTT. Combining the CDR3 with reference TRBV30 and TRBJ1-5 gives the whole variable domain SQTIHQWPATLVQPVGSPLSLECTVEGTSNPNLYWYRQAAGRGLQLLFYSVGIGQISSEVPQNLSASRPQDRQFILSSKKLLLSDSGFYLCAWSVFFDSQPQHFGDGTRLSIL.

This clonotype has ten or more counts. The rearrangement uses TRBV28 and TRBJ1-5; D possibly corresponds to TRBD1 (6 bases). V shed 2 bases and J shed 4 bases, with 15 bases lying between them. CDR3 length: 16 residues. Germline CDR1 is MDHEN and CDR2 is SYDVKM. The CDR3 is CASSLTYDRLNQPQHF. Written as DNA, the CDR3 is TGTGCCAGCAGTTTAACTTACGACAGGTTAAATCAGCCCCAGCATTTT.

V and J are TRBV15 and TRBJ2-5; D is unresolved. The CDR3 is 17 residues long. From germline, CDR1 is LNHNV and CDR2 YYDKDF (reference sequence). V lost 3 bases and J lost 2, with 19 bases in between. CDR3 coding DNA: TGTGCCACCAGCAGCCTGGGATTATTGGACGGACAAGAGACCCAGTACTTC. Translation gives CATSSLGLLDGQETQYF.

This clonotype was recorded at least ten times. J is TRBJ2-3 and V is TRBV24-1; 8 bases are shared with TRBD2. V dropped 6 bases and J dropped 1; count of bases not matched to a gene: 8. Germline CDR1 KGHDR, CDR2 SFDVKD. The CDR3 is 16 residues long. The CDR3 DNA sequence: TGTGCCACCAGTTTAGCGGGAACGCCCGGCACAGATACGCAGTATTTT. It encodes CATSLAGTPGTDTQYF.

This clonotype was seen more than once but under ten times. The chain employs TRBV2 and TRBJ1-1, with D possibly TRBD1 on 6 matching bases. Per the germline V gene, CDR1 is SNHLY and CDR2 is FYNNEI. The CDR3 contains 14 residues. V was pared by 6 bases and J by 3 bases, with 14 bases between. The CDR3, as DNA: TGTGCCAGCAGAAACAGGGTTTTGGACACTGAAGCTTTCTTT. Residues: CASRNRVLDTEAFF.

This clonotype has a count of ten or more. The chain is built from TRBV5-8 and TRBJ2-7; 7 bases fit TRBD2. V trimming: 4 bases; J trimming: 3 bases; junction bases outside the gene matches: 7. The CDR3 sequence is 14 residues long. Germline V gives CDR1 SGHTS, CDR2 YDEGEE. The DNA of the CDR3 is TGTGCCAGCAGCACGAGCGGGAATATCTACGAGCAGTACTTC. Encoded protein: CASSTSGNIYEQYF. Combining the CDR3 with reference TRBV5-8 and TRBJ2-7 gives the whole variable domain EAGVTQSPTHLIKTRGQQATLRCSPISGHTSVYWYQQALGLGLQFLLWYDEGEERNRGNFPPRFSGRQFPNYSSELNVNALELEDSALYLCASSTSGNIYEQYFGPGTRLTVT.

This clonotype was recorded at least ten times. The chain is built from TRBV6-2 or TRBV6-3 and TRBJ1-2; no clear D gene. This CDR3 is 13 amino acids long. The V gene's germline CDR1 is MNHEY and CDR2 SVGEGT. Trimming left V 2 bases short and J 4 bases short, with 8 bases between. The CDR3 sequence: CASSYRSGYGYTF. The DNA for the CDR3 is TGTGCCAGCAGTTACCGTTCAGGCTATGGCTACACCTTC.

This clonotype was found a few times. The CDR3 DNA follows: TGCGCCAGCAGTGAAGCGGGAAAGGAGACTGAAGCTTTCTTT. As protein: CASSEAGKETEAFF. The rearrangement joins TRBV10-1 to TRBJ1-1; D is unresolved. Germline-derived CDR1 and CDR2 are WNHNN and SYGVQD (reference sequence). The V and J ends lost 3 bases and 5 bases respectively, with 13 bases between them. The CDR3 is 14 amino acids.

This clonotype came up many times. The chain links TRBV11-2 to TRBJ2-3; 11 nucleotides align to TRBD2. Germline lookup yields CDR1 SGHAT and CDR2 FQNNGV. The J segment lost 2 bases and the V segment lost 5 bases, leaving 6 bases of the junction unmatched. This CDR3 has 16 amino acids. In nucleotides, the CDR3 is TGTGCCAGCAGCCGGGGGACTAGCGGATACACAGATACGCAGTATTTT. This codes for CASSRGTSGYTDTQYF.

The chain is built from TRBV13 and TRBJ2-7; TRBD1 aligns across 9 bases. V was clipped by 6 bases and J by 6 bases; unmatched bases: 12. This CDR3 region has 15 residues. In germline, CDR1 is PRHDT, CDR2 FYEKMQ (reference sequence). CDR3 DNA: TGTGCCAGCAGACTACGGGGACAGGGAGCTTTCGAGCAGTACGTC. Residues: CASRLRGQGAFEQYV.

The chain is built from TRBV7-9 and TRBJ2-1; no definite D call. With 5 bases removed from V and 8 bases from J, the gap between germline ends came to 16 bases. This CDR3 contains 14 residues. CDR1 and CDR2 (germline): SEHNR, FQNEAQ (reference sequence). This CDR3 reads CASSQSTRPDEQFF. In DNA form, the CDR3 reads TGTGCCAGCAGCCAAAGCACGAGGCCCGATGAGCAGTTCTTC.

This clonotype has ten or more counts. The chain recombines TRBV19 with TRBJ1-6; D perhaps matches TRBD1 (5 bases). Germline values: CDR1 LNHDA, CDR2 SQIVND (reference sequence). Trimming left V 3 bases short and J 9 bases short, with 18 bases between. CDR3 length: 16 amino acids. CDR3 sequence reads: CASSIRGTLGGSPLHF. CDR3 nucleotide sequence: TGTGCCAGTAGTATCCGCGGGACCCTGGGAGGTTCACCCCTCCACTTT.

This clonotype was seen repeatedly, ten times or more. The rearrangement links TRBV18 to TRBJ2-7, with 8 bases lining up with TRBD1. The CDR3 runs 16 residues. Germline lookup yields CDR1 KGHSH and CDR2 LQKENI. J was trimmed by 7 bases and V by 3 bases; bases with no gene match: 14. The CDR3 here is CASSPRHGQGVGEQYF. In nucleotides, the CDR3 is TGTGCCAGCTCACCGCGCCACGGACAGGGAGTGGGGGAGCAGTACTTC.

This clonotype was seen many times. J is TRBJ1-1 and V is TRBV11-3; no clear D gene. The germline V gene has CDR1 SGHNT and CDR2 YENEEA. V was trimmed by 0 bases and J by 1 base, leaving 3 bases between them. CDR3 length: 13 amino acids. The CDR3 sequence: CASSLDQNTEAFF. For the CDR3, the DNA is TGTGCCAGCAGCTTAGATCAGAACACTGAAGCTTTCTTT.

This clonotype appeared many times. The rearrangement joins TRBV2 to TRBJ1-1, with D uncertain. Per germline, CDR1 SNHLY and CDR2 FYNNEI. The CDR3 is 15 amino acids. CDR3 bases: TGTGCATCCCAGGAAAGGGCATCGATGAACACTGAAGCTTTCTTT. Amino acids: CASQERASMNTEAFF.

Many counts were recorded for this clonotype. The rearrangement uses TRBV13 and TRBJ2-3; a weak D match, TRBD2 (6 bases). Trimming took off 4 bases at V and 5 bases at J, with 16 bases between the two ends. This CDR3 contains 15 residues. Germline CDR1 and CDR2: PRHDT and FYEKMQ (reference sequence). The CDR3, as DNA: TGTGCCAGCAGCTCCCGACTAGGTTCGATAGATACGCAGTATTTT. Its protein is CASSSRLGSIDTQYF.

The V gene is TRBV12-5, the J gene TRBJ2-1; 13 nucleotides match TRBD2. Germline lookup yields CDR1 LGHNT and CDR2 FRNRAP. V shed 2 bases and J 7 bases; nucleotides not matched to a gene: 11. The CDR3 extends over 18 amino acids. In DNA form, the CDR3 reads TGTGCTAGTGGTTTGTTTGGGACTAGCGGGAATGGTTGGAATGAGCAGTTCTTC. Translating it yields CASGLFGTSGNGWNEQFF. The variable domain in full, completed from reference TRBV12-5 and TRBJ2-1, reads DARVTQTPRHKVTEMGQEVTMRCQPILGHNTVFWYRQTMMQGLELLAYFRNRAPLDDSGMPKDRFSAEMPDATLATLKIQPSEPRDSAVYFCASGLFGTSGNGWNEQFFGPGTRLTVL.

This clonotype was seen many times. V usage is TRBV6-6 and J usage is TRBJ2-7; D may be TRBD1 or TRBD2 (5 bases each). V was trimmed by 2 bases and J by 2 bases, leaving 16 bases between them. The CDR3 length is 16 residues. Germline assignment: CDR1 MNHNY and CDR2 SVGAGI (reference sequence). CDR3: CASSYGGRTGAYEQYF. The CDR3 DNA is TGTGCCAGCAGTTACGGGGGTAGGACGGGTGCCTACGAGCAGTACTTC.

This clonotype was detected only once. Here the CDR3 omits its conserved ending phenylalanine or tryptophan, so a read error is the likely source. DNA for the CDR3: TGTGCCAGCACAACTAGCGGGAGGCCATACACAGATACGCAGTATTCT. Protein: CASTTSGRPYTDTQYS. The chain carries TRBV27 and TRBJ2-3; TRBD2 matches at 12 bases. Germline CDR1 is MNHEY and CDR2 is SMNVEV (reference sequence). V lost 7 bases and J lost 2; bases outside the gene matches: 7. This CDR3 has 16 amino acids.

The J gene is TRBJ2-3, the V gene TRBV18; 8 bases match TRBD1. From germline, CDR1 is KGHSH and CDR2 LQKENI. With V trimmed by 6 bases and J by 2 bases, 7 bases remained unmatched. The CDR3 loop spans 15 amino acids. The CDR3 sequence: CASSERTGLTDTQYF. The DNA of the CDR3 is TGTGCCAGCTCGGAACGGACAGGGCTCACAGATACGCAGTATTTT.

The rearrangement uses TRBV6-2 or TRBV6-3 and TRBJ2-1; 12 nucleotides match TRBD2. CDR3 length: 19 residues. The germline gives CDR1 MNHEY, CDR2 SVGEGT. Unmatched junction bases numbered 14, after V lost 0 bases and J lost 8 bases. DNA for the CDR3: TGTGCCAGCAGTTACTCGATCCCGCTAGCGGGAGGGACGGGCCATGAGCAGTTCTTC. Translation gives CASSYSIPLAGGTGHEQFF.

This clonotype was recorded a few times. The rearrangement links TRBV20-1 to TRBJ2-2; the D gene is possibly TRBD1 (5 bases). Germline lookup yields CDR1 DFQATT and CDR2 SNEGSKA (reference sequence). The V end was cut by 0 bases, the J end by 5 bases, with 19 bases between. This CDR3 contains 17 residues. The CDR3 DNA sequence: TGCAGTGCTAGAGACACGGGCTACGACAGAACGACCGGGGAGCTGTTTTTT. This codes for CSARDTGYDRTTGELFF.

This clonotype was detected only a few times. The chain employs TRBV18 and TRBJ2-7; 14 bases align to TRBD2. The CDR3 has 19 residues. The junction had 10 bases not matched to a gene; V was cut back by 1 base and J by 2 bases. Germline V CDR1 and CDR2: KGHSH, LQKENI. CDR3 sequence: CASSPRDRTSGGPPYEQYF. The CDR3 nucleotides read TGTGCCAGCTCACCACGAGACCGGACTAGCGGGGGGCCGCCCTACGAGCAGTACTTC. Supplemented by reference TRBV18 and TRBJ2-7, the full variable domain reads NAGVMQNPRHLVRRRGQEARLRCSPMKGHSHVYWYRQLPEEGLKFMVYLQKENIIDESGMPKERFSAEFPKEGPSILRIQQVVRGDSAAYFCASSPRDRTSGGPPYEQYFGPGTRLTVT.

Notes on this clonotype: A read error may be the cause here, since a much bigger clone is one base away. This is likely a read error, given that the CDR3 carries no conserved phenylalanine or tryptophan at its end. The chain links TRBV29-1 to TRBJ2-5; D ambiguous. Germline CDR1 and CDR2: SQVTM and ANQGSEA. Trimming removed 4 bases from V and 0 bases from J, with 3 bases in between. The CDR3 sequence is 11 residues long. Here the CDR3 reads CSVVYQETQYL. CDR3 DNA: TGCAGCGTTGTGTACCAAGAGACCCAGTACCTC.

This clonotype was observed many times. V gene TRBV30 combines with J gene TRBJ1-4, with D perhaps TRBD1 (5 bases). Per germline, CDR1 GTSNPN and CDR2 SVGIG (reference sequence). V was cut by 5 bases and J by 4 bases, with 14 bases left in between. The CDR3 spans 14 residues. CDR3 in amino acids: CAWGTGEGNEKLFF. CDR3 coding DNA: TGTGCCTGGGGGACGGGAGAGGGTAATGAAAAACTGTTTTTT.